Here is one T cell receptor (beta chain) with its context. The antigen remains undetermined. TCRdb re-called the 5' RACE reads through MiXCR, storing one row per CDR3 protein. Among just over 450,000 distinct CDR3 sequences, 14% were seen once, and the ten largest hold 0.52%. These data are taken from a study of identical twins. Study findings and constraints: Those out-of-frame alpha sequences shared by twins showed an excess of low generation probability.

This same sample was also taken into another study, of yellow fever vaccine responses in identical twins.

Sequencing was performed on CD4+ T cells sorted from blood. This TCR came from a woman between 18 and 29 years old in good health.

The CDR3 DNA sequence: TGTGCCAGCAGTCCACTAGCGAGTAGCACAGATACGCAGTATTTT. Translated, it gives CASSPLASSTDTQYF. The chain uses TRBV7-3 and TRBJ2-3; 7 nucleotides match TRBD2. Germline V gives CDR1 SGHTA, CDR2 FQGTGA. The CDR3 sequence is 15 residues long. V trimming: 6 bases; J trimming: 0 bases; junction bases outside the gene matches: 6.